The 9 T cell receptor beta chains below were found in one sample sequenced in a study of blood T cell repertoires in COVID-19. Method: immunoSEQ multiplex PCR; TCRdb's copy keeps in-frame clones and lacks some. The sample has 100,000 to 150,000 clones, 87% seen once. The sequencing sample was made of peripheral blood. The receptor set was obtained from a human donor in a cohort sampled during active COVID-19.

The V gene is TRBV30, the J gene TRBJ1-5, with D perhaps matching TRBD1 (5 bases). V dropped 5 bases and J dropped 0 bases, with 8 bases sitting between them. Per the germline V gene, CDR1 is GTSNPN and CDR2 is SVGIG (reference sequence). CDR3 length equals 13 residues. The CDR3 region is CAWGTYSNQPQHF. Here the CDR3 DNA reads TGTGCCTGGGGGACTTATAGCAATCAGCCCCAGCATTTT.

This clone was counted a single time. The chain recombines TRBV6-5 with TRBJ1-5; maybe TRBD1 (6 bases). The CDR3 length is 14 residues. Trimming cost V 2 bases and J 4 bases, with 9 bases left between them. Germline values: CDR1 MNHEY, CDR2 SVGAGI. The CDR3 DNA reads TGTGCCAGCAGTTACGCAGGGGCGAATCAGCCCCAGCATTTT. Translated: CASSYAGANQPQHF.

The V call is TRBV2, the J call TRBJ2-7; 8 bases line up with TRBD2. V lost 9 bases, J lost 0 bases, and 4 bases stayed unmatched. Germline V gene sequence: CDR1 SNHLY, CDR2 FYNNEI. The CDR3 runs 13 residues. In nucleotides, the CDR3 is TGTGCCAGGAGCCGGGGGGGCTCCTACGAGCAGTACTTC. Translation: CARSRGGSYEQYF.

This rearrangement joins TRBV5-1 to TRBJ1-1; D not resolved. The CDR3 has 13 residues. The germline gives CDR1 SGHRS, CDR2 YFSETQ. The V end lost 4 bases, the J end lost 5 bases, and 12 bases lay between the germline ends. DNA of the CDR3: TGCGCCAGCAGCCCCACCGAGGCGACTGAAGCTTTCTTT. Amino acids: CASSPTEATEAFF.

This rearrangement joins TRBV3-1 (or the pseudogene TRBV3-2) to TRBJ1-6, with D uncertain. This CDR3 has 15 residues. V dropped 4 bases and J dropped 7 bases, with 14 bases sitting between them. CDR1 and CDR2 from the germline V gene are LGHDT and YNNKEL (reference sequence). The CDR3 sequence: CASSLTGDPNSPLHF. In DNA form, the CDR3 reads TGTGCCAGCAGCCTTACGGGAGACCCCAATTCACCCCTCCACTTT.

This clone was detected only once. This chain connects TRBV6-5 to TRBJ1-4, with 7 bases matching TRBD1. V was pared by 5 bases and J by 3 bases, with 3 bases of the junction left unmatched. Germline V lookup: CDR1 MNHEY, CDR2 SVGAGI. This CDR3 has 14 residues. In nucleotides, the CDR3 is TGTGCCAGCAGTAATGACAGGGCTAATGAAAAACTGTTTTTT. It yields the protein CASSNDRANEKLFF.

This clone was detected only a few times. The V gene is TRBV11-2, the J gene TRBJ1-5; D is possibly TRBD1 (5 bases). CDR1 and CDR2 from the germline V gene are SGHAT and FQNNGV. V was clipped by 2 bases and J by 4 bases, with 6 bases between them. The CDR3 runs 13 residues. Written as DNA, the CDR3 is TGTGCCAGCAGCTTACAGGGTAATCAGCCCCAGCATTTT. Residues: CASSLQGNQPQHF.

This clone appeared once. This chain uses TRBV2 with TRBJ2-5; D may be TRBD2 (7 bases). There are 14 residues in the CDR3. Germline CDR1 is SNHLY and CDR2 is FYNNEI. Trimming pared 6 bases from V and 5 bases from J, leaving 16 bases between. The CDR3 loop is CASSLGGGRETQYF. The CDR3 DNA is TGTGCCAGCAGCCTAGGGGGGGGCCGGGAGACCCAGTACTTC.

The rearrangement links TRBV24-1 to TRBJ2-7; 11 bases map to TRBD1. The J segment lost 4 bases and the V segment lost 3 bases, leaving 7 bases of the junction unmatched. This CDR3 spans 16 amino acids. The V gene's germline CDR1 is KGHDR and CDR2 SFDVKD. Written as DNA, the CDR3 is TGTGCCACCAGTGATCCGAATGGGGACAGGGGGTACGAGCAGTACTTC. Amino acid sequence: CATSDPNGDRGYEQYF.